Given below is one T cell receptor beta chain in context. After constant-region reverse-primer amplification, full-length variable regions underwent semi-nested PCR with Nested Universal Primer A. MiXCR was run by TCRdb on the 5' RACE reads, yielding one entry per CDR3 protein. The table lists 53,000 or so distinct CDR3 sequences, approximately 24% of them singletons, with about 3% in the top ten. CDR1 SGHRS and CDR2 YFSETQ come from the germline V gene. The CDR3 covers 13 residues. Trimming cost V 0 bases and J 13 bases; bases outside gene matches: 7. The sequence was collected from a female donor with breast cancer. The rearrangement links TRBV5-1 to TRBJ2-1; 7 bases agree with TRBD2. The specimen sequenced was tumor-infiltrating naive CD4+ T cells sorted from the breast tumor. Indicated subset: naive CD4+ T cells, CD4+CD45RA+CD25-. DNA of the CDR3: TGCGCCAGCAGCTTGGGACGGAGGACTAGTCAGTTCTTC. Residues: CASSLGRRTSQFF. Full variable domain (outside the CDR3, taken from reference TRBV5-1 and TRBJ2-1): KAGVTQTPRYLIKTRGQQVTLSCSPISGHRSVSWYQQTPGQGLQFLFEYFSETQRNKGNFPGRFSGRQFSNSRSEMNVSTLELGDSALYLCASSLGRRTSQFFGPGTRLTVL.